These 31 T cell receptor beta chains came from one sample sequenced in a study of identical twins. TCRdb recomputed calls from the 5' RACE reads with MiXCR, one row per CDR3 protein. This sample yields a few hundred thousand distinct CDR3 sequences, of which around 9.6% are seen a single time; around 3.2% belongs to the top ten. These data were likewise used in another study, on yellow fever vaccine responses in identical twins.

The sample consisted of PBMCs. Every receptor here comes from a woman aged 18-35 years in good health.

The chain recombines TRBV7-9 with TRBJ1-1; D may be TRBD1 (5 bases). Trimming took 0 bases from V and 5 from J, leaving 13 bases between them. This CDR3 is built from 15 residues. Germline CDR1 reads SEHNR; CDR2 reads FQNEAQ (reference sequence). The DNA of the CDR3 is TGTGCCAGCAGCTTAGCCAGAGCAGGGAGTACTGAAGCTTTCTTT. This sequence encodes CASSLARAGSTEAFF.

This clonotype appeared a few times. This may be a read error: a much more frequent sequence differs by one nucleotide. The V call is TRBV20-1, the J call TRBJ2-3, with 10 bases matching TRBD2. This CDR3 has 16 amino acids. Germline V gene lookup returns CDR1 DFQATT and CDR2 SNEGSKA (reference sequence). Written as DNA, the CDR3 is TGCTGTGCTAGAGATAGGCTAGCGGGAGATGCAGATACGCAGTATTTT. Protein: CCARDRLAGDADTQYF.

V is TRBV12-3 or TRBV12-4 and J is TRBJ2-5; possibly TRBD1 for D (6 bases). This CDR3 is built from 15 residues. V lost 4 bases and J lost 1, with 13 bases in between. The CDR3 DNA is TGTGCCAGCAGTTCCTCCGGCAGGGGCCAAGAGACCCAGTACTTC. It yields the protein CASSSSGRGQETQYF.

A few counts support this clonotype. The chain uses TRBV10-2 and TRBJ2-5; 11 bases line up with TRBD1. The V gene's germline CDR1 is WSHSY and CDR2 SAAADI. V lost 3 bases to trimming and J lost 0 bases; unmatched junction nucleotides: 6. The length of the CDR3 is 17 residues. CDR3 sequence: CASSDIGGQGDQETQYF. CDR3 sequence (DNA): TGCGCCAGCAGTGATATCGGGGGACAGGGGGACCAAGAGACCCAGTACTTC.

This clonotype has ten or more counts. The gene calls are TRBV11-1 and TRBJ2-7, with D perhaps matching TRBD2 (6 bases). The germline V and J ends were trimmed by 3 bases and 3 bases, with 24 bases remaining between them. The CDR3 totals 18 residues. Per germline, CDR1 SGHAT and CDR2 FQDESV (reference sequence). The CDR3 spells CASSLDFVISGLFYEQYF. CDR3 nucleotide sequence: TGTGCCAGCAGCTTGGATTTCGTGATTAGCGGCCTATTCTACGAGCAGTACTTC. The full variable domain, completed using reference TRBV11-1 and TRBJ2-7, is EAEVAQSPRYKITEKSQAVAFWCDPISGHATLYWYRQILGQGPELLVQFQDESVVDDSQLPKDRFSAERLKGVDSTLKIQPAELGDSAMYLCASSLDFVISGLFYEQYFGPGTRLTVT.

The rearrangement joins TRBV6-1 to TRBJ2-1, with D tentatively TRBD2 (5 bases). Germline V gives CDR1 MNHNS, CDR2 SASEGT. The germline V and J ends were trimmed by 3 bases and 7 bases, with 16 bases remaining between them. The CDR3 has 15 amino acids. The CDR3, as DNA: TGTGCCAGCAGTGAGGGGTTGAGGCCGGGGAATGAGCAGTTCTTC. The encoded protein is CASSEGLRPGNEQFF.

This chain joins TRBV3-1 and TRBJ2-4; 12 nucleotides agree with TRBD2. The CDR3 has 15 amino acids. Per germline, CDR1 LGHDT and CDR2 YNNKEL (reference sequence). V trimming: 3 bases; J trimming: 8 bases; junction bases outside the gene matches: 5. The CDR3 DNA follows: TGTGCCAGCAGCCAGGCTAGCGGGGGGGCCGACATTCAGTACTTC. Protein sequence: CASSQASGGADIQYF.

The sample holds many counts of this clonotype. The CDR3 DNA is TGTGCCAGCAGCCGGTGGGGGGAGAGAGACACCGGGGAGCTGTTTTTT. It translates to CASSRWGERDTGELFF. This chain links TRBV21-1 with TRBJ2-2; the table assigns TRBD1, which was not confirmed against the DNA. TRBV21-1 is listed as a pseudogene. This CDR3 has 16 amino acids.

In its sample, this clonotype was seen many times. This chain joins TRBV5-1 and TRBJ2-6, with no clear D. The CDR3 runs to 14 residues. In germline, CDR1 is SGHRS, CDR2 YFSETQ. Trimming pared 2 bases from V and 2 bases from J, leaving 5 bases between. The CDR3 bases are TGCGCCAGCAGCTTCGCCCCTGGGGCCAACGTCCTGACTTTC. Amino acids: CASSFAPGANVLTF.

This chain links TRBV11-2 with TRBJ2-1, with TRBD2 matching over 12 bases. Germline assignment: CDR1 SGHAT and CDR2 FQNNGV. With V trimmed by 5 bases and J by 2 bases, 13 bases remained unmatched. The CDR3 consists of 19 residues. The CDR3 DNA reads as TGTGCCAGCAGCCCACAAGGCCCTGCTAGCGGGGGGGCCTACAATGAGCAGTTCTTC. Translated, it gives CASSPQGPASGGAYNEQFF.

The chain uses TRBV29-1 and TRBJ2-2; D not resolved. Germline V gene data show CDR1 as SQVTM and CDR2 as ANQGSEA. Trimming pared 2 bases from V and 3 bases from J, leaving 7 bases between. CDR3 length equals 13 residues. The CDR3 DNA follows: TGCAGCGTTGAATTATCGTACACCGGGGAGCTGTTTTTT. It codes for CSVELSYTGELFF.

This clonotype was detected many times. The chain links TRBV29-1 to TRBJ2-7, with TRBD1 matching over 8 bases. Germline V CDR1 and CDR2: SQVTM, ANQGSEA. The CDR3 consists of 15 residues. The V gene end was trimmed by 3 bases and the J gene end by 0 bases; junction bases not matched to a gene: 7. The CDR3 region has the DNA TGCAGCGTTGAGGCCGGGGACAGGAACTCCTACGAGCAGTACTTC. Its protein product is CSVEAGDRNSYEQYF.

This clonotype occurred many times. The chain carries TRBV7-3 and TRBJ1-1; the D is unclear. The CDR3 is made up of 14 amino acids. Looked up from germline, CDR1 is SGHTA and CDR2 is FQGTGA. V dropped 1 base and J dropped 7 bases, with 13 bases sitting between them. CDR3 bases: TGTGCCAGCAGCTTAAACCGGGAATTTAGTGAAGCTTTCTTT. The encoded protein is CASSLNREFSEAFF.

V and J are TRBV4-2 and TRBJ2-1; D remains unclear. This CDR3 spans 17 amino acids. Germline V gives CDR1 LGHNA, CDR2 YNFKEQ. Deletions cut 0 bases from V and 0 bases from J, with 12 bases between. The CDR3 here is CASSQDLERGSYNEQFF. CDR3 sequence (DNA): TGTGCCAGCAGCCAAGATCTCGAGCGTGGCTCCTACAATGAGCAGTTCTTC.

This clonotype was detected only a few times. The CDR3 loop reads CSAGPSGSSYNEQFF. The CDR3, as DNA: TGCAGTGCTGGACCTAGCGGTAGCTCCTACAATGAGCAGTTCTTC. The chain has TRBV20-1 and TRBJ2-1; 7 bases are shared with TRBD2. The trim removed 5 bases at V and 0 bases at J, leaving 7 bases unmatched. This CDR3 has 15 residues. Germline loops: CDR1 DFQATT, CDR2 SNEGSKA (reference sequence).

The chain couples TRBV2 to TRBJ2-3, with 11 bases fitting TRBD2. After removal of 4 bases from V and 5 bases from J, the junction contained 5 bases not matched to a gene. Germline V gene sequence: CDR1 SNHLY, CDR2 FYNNEI. This CDR3 spans 15 amino acids. For the CDR3, the DNA is TGTGCCAGCAGTGCCCGACTAGCGGGGTTAGATACGCAGTATTTT. Its translation is CASSARLAGLDTQYF.

This chain uses TRBV20-1 with TRBJ2-5; 8 nucleotides line up with TRBD2. The CDR3 is 16 residues long. Germline V gene lookup returns CDR1 DFQATT and CDR2 SNEGSKA (reference sequence). V gave up 6 bases and J gave up 7 bases; unmatched junction bases: 19. The CDR3 region is CSAPLRIGGRWGTQYF. DNA of the CDR3: TGCAGTGCCCCGCTCCGAATCGGCGGGAGGTGGGGGACCCAGTACTTC.

The table lists this clonotype with many counts. The chain links TRBV7-2 to TRBJ2-7; the D gene could be TRBD1 or TRBD2 (5 bases each). V was trimmed by 6 bases and J by 6 bases, leaving 21 bases between them. This CDR3 has 15 amino acids. Germline CDR1 and CDR2: SGHTA and FQGNSA. The DNA of the CDR3 is TGTGCCAGCAGGAAAGACCAGGGAGTCTCGTCCGAGCAGTACTTC. Translating gives CASRKDQGVSSEQYF.

This clonotype was seen only a few times. The CDR3 nucleotides are TGTGCCAGCAGTGGGACGGGTTCAACTGAAGCTTTCTTT. Its translation is CASSGTGSTEAFF. V usage is TRBV2 and J usage is TRBJ1-1; D not resolved. The V gene's germline CDR1 is SNHLY and CDR2 FYNNEI. The CDR3 totals 13 residues. V lost 4 bases to trimming and J lost 5 bases, with 11 bases between them. Full variable domain (remainder filled in from reference TRBV2 and TRBJ1-1): EPEVTQTPSHQVTQMGQEVILRCVPISNHLYFYWYRQILGQKVEFLVSFYNNEISEKSEIFDDQFSVERPDGSNFTLKIRSTKLEDSAMYFCASSGTGSTEAFFGQGTRLTVV.

The chain combines TRBV12-3 or TRBV12-4 with TRBJ2-5; possible D gene TRBD2, 5 bases. This CDR3 is 16 amino acids long. V lost 4 bases, J lost 2 bases, and 17 bases lay in between. The CDR3 reads CASSSPWLAGQETQYF. As DNA, the CDR3 is TGTGCCAGCAGTTCCCCCTGGCTAGCAGGTCAAGAGACCCAGTACTTC.

The CDR3, as DNA: TGCAGTGCTAGAGACGGGTTATGGAACACCGGGGAGCTGTTTTTT. Protein sequence: CSARDGLWNTGELFF. This chain connects TRBV20-1 to TRBJ2-2; D is ambiguous. CDR3 length: 15 amino acids. V lost 0 bases to trimming and J lost 1 base, with 9 bases between them. Germline lookup yields CDR1 DFQATT and CDR2 SNEGSKA (reference sequence).

Ten or more counts support this clonotype. The chain combines TRBV15 with TRBJ2-7, with TRBD2 matching 14 bases. After removal of 1 base from V and 7 bases from J, the junction contained 6 bases not matched to a gene. Germline V gene data show CDR1 as LNHNV and CDR2 as YYDKDF (reference sequence). The CDR3 spans 16 residues. The CDR3 sequence: CATSRGLAGGPEEQYF. Written as DNA, the CDR3 is TGTGCCACCAGCAGAGGACTAGCGGGAGGGCCAGAAGAGCAGTACTTC.

Only a few counts were recorded for this clonotype. The chain links TRBV7-9 to TRBJ2-2; D call uncertain. This CDR3 contains 17 residues. V lost 1 base and J lost 3, with 15 bases in between. Per the germline V gene, CDR1 is SEHNR and CDR2 is FQNEAQ (reference sequence). CDR3 in amino acids: CASSLEGLAADTGELFF. Written as DNA, the CDR3 is TGTGCCAGCAGCTTAGAAGGGCTGGCAGCAGACACCGGGGAGCTGTTTTTT. Supplemented by reference TRBV7-9 and TRBJ2-2, the full variable domain reads DTGVSQNPRHKITKRGQNVTFRCDPISEHNRLYWYRQTLGQGPEFLTYFQNEAQLEKSRLLSDRFSAERPKGSFSTLEIQRTEQGDSAMYLCASSLEGLAADTGELFFGEGSRLTVL.

V gene TRBV11-3 combines with J gene TRBJ1-4; weak D call: TRBD1 (6 bases). Germline V gene sequence: CDR1 SGHNT, CDR2 YENEEA. Trimming removed 5 bases from V and 10 bases from J, with 20 bases in between. There are 15 residues in the CDR3. The CDR3: CASSGYSGTRGKLFF. The CDR3 nucleotides are TGTGCCAGCAGCGGGTACTCCGGGACACGGGGAAAACTGTTTTTT.

In this sample, this clonotype turned up a few times. This chain connects TRBV10-3 to TRBJ2-3; 8 bases map to TRBD2. The J segment lost 6 bases and the V segment lost 6 bases, leaving 8 bases of the junction unmatched. The CDR3 covers 14 residues. Germline CDR1 and CDR2: ENHRY and SYGVKD. The CDR3 DNA is TGTGCCATCAGCCCCGGGACTAGGGGTGATACGCAGTATTTT. Protein sequence: CAISPGTRGDTQYF.

This clonotype was seen ten or more times. J is TRBJ2-1 and V is TRBV3-1, with D possibly called TRBD1 or TRBD2 (5 bases each). From germline, CDR1 is LGHDT and CDR2 YNNKEL (reference sequence). V was cut by 1 base and J by 11 bases, with 9 bases left in between. The CDR3 is 12 amino acids. CDR3 amino acids: CASSQVGGKQFF. The CDR3 DNA follows: TGTGCCAGCAGCCAAGTTGGGGGTAAGCAGTTCTTC.

The chain has TRBV29-1 and TRBJ2-3, with 9 bases fitting TRBD1. With V trimmed by 0 bases and J by 1 base, 17 bases remained unmatched. There are 20 residues in the CDR3. Germline-derived CDR1 and CDR2 are SQVTM and ANQGSEA. CDR3 protein: CSVEDLYRGPSSVGTDTQYF. DNA for the CDR3: TGCAGCGTTGAAGATCTTTACAGGGGGCCCTCCTCTGTCGGCACAGATACGCAGTATTTT.

This clonotype was observed a few times. This chain connects TRBV7-9 to TRBJ1-2; D is possibly TRBD1 (5 bases). The CDR3 runs to 13 residues. Trimming cost V 5 bases and J 2 bases, with 9 bases left between them. The germline V gene has CDR1 SEHNR and CDR2 FQNEAQ (reference sequence). In DNA form, the CDR3 reads TGTGCCAGCAGCCAGACAGAAAACTATGGCTACACCTTC. This sequence encodes CASSQTENYGYTF. The entire variable domain, with the rest obtained from reference TRBV7-9 and TRBJ1-2, is as follows: DTGVSQNPRHKITKRGQNVTFRCDPISEHNRLYWYRQTLGQGPEFLTYFQNEAQLEKSRLLSDRFSAERPKGSFSTLEIQRTEQGDSAMYLCASSQTENYGYTFGSGTRLTVV.

This clonotype showed up just a few times. The chain has TRBV20-1 and TRBJ2-7; tentative D call: TRBD2 (6 bases). The germline gives CDR1 DFQATT, CDR2 SNEGSKA (reference sequence). The CDR3 spans 14 residues. Trimming left V 3 bases short and J 3 bases short, with 15 bases between. Here the CDR3 DNA reads TGCAGTGCTAGTGGCGGGGCGTTTTACTACGAGCAGTACTTC. This gives the protein CSASGGAFYYEQYF.

This clonotype was seen ten or more times. The chain employs TRBV4-1 and TRBJ2-1; 9 bases are shared with TRBD2. With V trimmed by 0 bases and J by 3 bases, 12 bases remained unmatched. The germline gives CDR1 MGHRA, CDR2 YSYEKL. The CDR3 spans 19 residues. CDR3 loop: CASSQDGGASGANYNEQFF. CDR3 bases: TGCGCCAGCAGCCAAGATGGGGGAGCTAGCGGGGCAAACTACAATGAGCAGTTCTTC.

The rearrangement links TRBV12-3 or TRBV12-4 to TRBJ2-7; weak D call: TRBD2 (5 bases). CDR3 length: 16 amino acids. V dropped 5 bases and J dropped 2 bases, with 19 bases sitting between them. CDR3 DNA: TGTGCCAGCAGTCCCGGCGAGGGTTCCAACCCCTACGAGCAGTACTTC. Protein product: CASSPGEGSNPYEQYF.